The subject of this entry is one TCR beta chain. This clonotype was seen a few times. This receptor's antigen is unknown. The record has no base qualities; no much larger clone is one base away. The data originate from a study of blood T cells in healthy people across ages (dated by TCRdb to the mid-2010s). Study-wide context: In model experiments, roughly one uniquely barcoded TCR beta cDNA molecule per two T cells was captured by template switching. Donors were grouped into four age groups: young (average about 15 years), middle-aged (under 40), aged (about 59) and long-lived (approximately 78). Using the same blood draw, the study looked at two additional independent replicas of 1 million unique cDNA reads for two donors, one aged 18 to 30 and the other aged 80 or older. The study measured age-related changes in TCR beta repertoire diversity using deep sequencing normalized with unique cDNA molecular identifiers.

V ends up 7 bases short and J 1 base short, with an unmatched junction base count of 2. The germline V gene (reference sequence) provides CDR1 LNHNV and CDR2 YYDKDF. Inclusive of the bounding cysteine and phenylalanine, the CDR3 is 13 residues long. Only CDR3 DNA remains: 39 bases, in frame from the first base. Results and caveats for the whole study, not just this receptor: Observed TCR beta diversity correlated strongly with the percentage of naive T cells measured by flow cytometry. As age increased, observed TCR beta diversity per million T cells dropped in a roughly linear way, and a significant reduction was already evident by age 40. Because the CMV infection status of the donors was unknown, age-related changes in expanded clonotypes may potentially have been confounded. Total diversity estimates from one million sequenced T cells were considered lower bounds and underestimates. Conclusive comparison of naive and antigen-experienced compartments was prevented by the profiling of bulk unsorted PBMCs. Compared with the aged group, more naive CD4+ T cells, fewer expanded clones and increased TCR diversity were shown by the long-lived group, suggesting age selection.

Library construction relied on 5' RACE. The reads were generated on an Illumina HiSeq 2500. A second PCR of 7 to 11 cycles was performed with a sample-barcoded 5' primer and a J-beta primer mix. A unique molecular identifier was introduced onto each TCR beta cDNA molecule by a template-switch 5' adaptor carrying 12 random nucleotides. Each sample yielded at least 2.5 million CDR3-containing paired-end reads. The Mint cDNA synthesis kit, primed by a TRBC-specific oligonucleotide, was used to synthesize first-strand cDNA from all RNA. Following uracil-DNA glycosylase treatment, a first 18-cycle PCR with universal primers M1SS and BC2_uni_R was performed on all cDNA. As for the original processing: For normalization, 1 million high-quality reads were randomly selected from each sample, with every read carrying a distinct molecular identifier. Reads with shared molecular identifiers were discarded instead of being binned into consensus sequences. CDR3 identification, clonotype clustering and error correction used MiTCR with a Q25 quality threshold and the strictest error-elimination algorithm. A nonparametric unseen species model using Euler transformation provided a lower-bound estimate of total TCR beta diversity. TCRdb trimmed public reads at Q25 via fastp, called clones via MiXCR and kept in-frame beta chains. When rows share a CDR3 protein, they turn into one entry using the most common DNA and genes. What appears here as the V and J calls and clone size reflects TCRdb's work, not the paper's. The sample profile shows about 930,000 distinct CDR3 sequences; 25% to 35% of them were found once. The top ten hold 9.5% to 13% of the sample.

Systemically healthy Caucasian individuals from Russia, 35 to 40 in total and aged about 6 to 95 years, were included as donors. Each donor gave 8 to 10 milliliters of peripheral blood, collected into EDTA-treated Vacutainer tubes. PBMCs were isolated by Ficoll-Paque density-gradient centrifugation, with at least 7 million obtained per sample. Total RNA was extracted from PBMCs with Trizol reagent, with at least 5 micrograms obtained per sample. For every donor, an aliquot of PBMCs went through flow cytometry to measure the percentages of naive CD45RAhigh/CD27high T cells. A further study also used this sample, focusing on T cells of mothers and their children. The second study, in turn, reports: Nine systemically healthy Caucasian individuals served as donors, namely three mothers together with their six children. cDNA synthesis used all of the extracted RNA, with roughly 1.5 ug of RNA in each 15 ul reaction. In the second PCR, sample barcodes and 2-4 random nucleotides were introduced via the M1S primer. More than 8.5 million TCR beta CDR3 reads were obtained from each mother, and approximately 3 million reads were obtained from each child. Thymic selection shapes the output of TCR recombination in a similar way in related and unrelated pairs, and inherited differences have a minor effect. Related mother-child pairs always showed normalized repertoire overlap that was slightly higher than in unrelated mother-child pairs, though the difference was never significant. No persistent microchimeric T cell clones were found, with a detection sensitivity of approximately 100 clones per million clonotypes. The study used deep NGS to compare TCR beta repertoires of mothers and children, seeking features distinguishing related mother-child pairs from unrelated individuals. The mean age was around 42 +/- 4 years for the mothers and about 10 +/- 4 years for the children. After adapter ligation with NEBNext reagents, the libraries were sequenced on Illumina HiSeq 2000 with 100+100 nt paired-end reads. To prevent cross-contamination, the mother and child libraries were prepared a month apart and were sequenced in separate runs. Between about 500,000 and 2,300,000 distinct TCR beta clonotypes were identified per donor. Naive TCR beta clonotypes were estimated from low-frequency clonotypes matched to each donor's FACS-determined naive share, without sorting.

The receptor chain draws on TRBV15 and TRBJ2-5; TRBD1 fits 8 bases in the junction. Input material: blood. The sequence derives from a woman between 40 and 50 years old in good health. The nucleotide sequence reads TGTGCCACCACAGGGGGCCTCCAAGAGACCCAGTACTTC. Translation gives CATTGGLQETQYF. The CDR3 plus the reference TRBV15 and TRBJ2-5 genes for the other parts give the full variable domain: DAMVIQNPRYQVTQFGKPVTLSCSQTLNHNVMYWYQQKSSQAPKLLFHYYDKDFNNEADTPDNFQSRRPNTSFCFLDIRSPGLGDTAMYLCATTGGLQETQYFGPGTRLLVL.